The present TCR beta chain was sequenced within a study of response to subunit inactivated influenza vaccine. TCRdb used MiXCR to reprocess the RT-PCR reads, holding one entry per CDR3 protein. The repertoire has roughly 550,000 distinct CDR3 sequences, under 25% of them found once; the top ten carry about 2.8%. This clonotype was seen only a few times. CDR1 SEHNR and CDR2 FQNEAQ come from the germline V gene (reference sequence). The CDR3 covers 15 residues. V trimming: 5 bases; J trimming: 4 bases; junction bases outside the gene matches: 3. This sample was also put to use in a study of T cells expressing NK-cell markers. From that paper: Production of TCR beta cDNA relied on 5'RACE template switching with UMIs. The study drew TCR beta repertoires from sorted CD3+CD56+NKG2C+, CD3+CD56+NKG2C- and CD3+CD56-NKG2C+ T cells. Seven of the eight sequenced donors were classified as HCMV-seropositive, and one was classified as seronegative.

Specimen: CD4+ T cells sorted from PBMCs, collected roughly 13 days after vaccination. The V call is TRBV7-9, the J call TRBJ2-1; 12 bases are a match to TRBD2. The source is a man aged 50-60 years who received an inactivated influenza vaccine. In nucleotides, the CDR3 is TGTGCCAGCAGCATCCTAGCGGGAGGGTACAATGAGCAGTTCTTC. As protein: CASSILAGGYNEQFF.